The 22 T cell receptor beta chains below come from one sample, sequenced in a study of graft-versus-host responses after intestinal transplantation. TCRdb keeps only in-frame clones here, not all; method: immunoSEQ multiplex PCR. The sample has about 120,000 clones; 90% to 95% are singletons. Antigens of these TCRs are unknown. Sequencing used unstimulated CD8+ T cells sorted from spleen or lymph node cells, obtained before intestinal transplant. The source of these receptors is a human donor who received an intestinal transplant.

The chain joins TRBV7-3 to TRBJ2-1; either TRBD1 or TRBD2 may supply D (5 bases each). V lost 5 bases to trimming and J lost 5 bases, with 16 bases between them. The germline gives CDR1 SGHTA, CDR2 FQGTGA. The CDR3 runs 15 residues. The CDR3 DNA reads as TGTGCCAGCAGCCCCGTGGGGGAGTTCGACAATGAGCAGTTCTTC. This sequence encodes CASSPVGEFDNEQFF.

This chain uses TRBV6-1 with TRBJ2-7; the match to TRBD2 covers 12 bases. Looked up from germline, CDR1 is MNHNS and CDR2 is SASEGT. J lost 6 bases, V lost 5 bases, and 2 bases had no gene match. CDR3 length: 13 amino acids. The CDR3 loop is CASSLAGGPEQYF. CDR3 coding DNA: TGTGCCAGCAGTCTAGCGGGAGGGCCCGAGCAGTACTTC.

V usage is TRBV9 and J usage is TRBJ1-2; D remains unclear. CDR1 and CDR2 (germline): SGDLS, YYNGEE. The CDR3 is made up of 15 amino acids. Trimming left V 0 bases short and J 4 bases short, with 13 bases between. This CDR3 reads CASSVAHAGSYGYTF. The CDR3 bases are TGTGCCAGCAGCGTAGCCCACGCAGGCAGCTATGGCTACACCTTC. Using reference TRBV9 and TRBJ1-2 for the parts outside the CDR3, the full variable domain is DSGVTQTPKHLITATGQRVTLRCSPRSGDLSVYWYQQSLDQGLQFLIQYYNGEERAKGNILERFSAQQFPDLHSELNLSSLELGDSALYFCASSVAHAGSYGYTFGSGTRLTVV.

The chain is built from TRBV5-6 and TRBJ1-1, with 7 bases matching TRBD1. CDR3 length: 14 amino acids. In germline, CDR1 is SGHDT, CDR2 YYEEEE. The junction had 1 base not matched to a gene; V was cut back by 0 bases and J by 2 bases. CDR3 nucleotide sequence: TGTGCCAGCAGCTTGGGGACAGGCAACACTGAAGCTTTCTTT. As protein: CASSLGTGNTEAFF.

The genes are TRBV6-6 and TRBJ1-2; TRBD1 is a possible D gene (5 bases). The CDR3 has 13 residues. Trimming took 1 base from V and 7 from J, leaving 10 bases between them. The V gene's germline CDR1 is MNHNY and CDR2 SVGAGI (reference sequence). The CDR3 DNA reads as TGTGCCAGCAGTTACTGCAGGGAATGTGGCTACACCTTC. It codes for CASSYCRECGYTF.

The V call is TRBV13, the J call TRBJ2-1; 8 bases line up with TRBD1. Looked up from germline, CDR1 is PRHDT and CDR2 is FYEKMQ (reference sequence). The length of the CDR3 is 14 residues. After removal of 0 bases from V and 7 bases from J, the junction contained 2 bases not matched to a gene. CDR3 amino acids: CASSLGQGANEQFF. The CDR3 nucleotides are TGTGCCAGCAGCTTAGGCCAGGGGGCAAATGAGCAGTTCTTC. The entire variable domain, with the rest obtained from reference TRBV13 and TRBJ2-1, is as follows: AAGVIQSPRHLIKEKRETATLKCYPIPRHDTVYWYQQGPGQDPQFLISFYEKMQSDKGSIPDRFSAQQFSDYHSELNMSSLELGDSALYFCASSLGQGANEQFFGPGTRLTVL.

This chain uses TRBV2 with TRBJ2-7, with 9 positions matching TRBD1. Germline V gives CDR1 SNHLY, CDR2 FYNNEI. CDR3 length: 14 amino acids. J was trimmed by 6 bases and V by 3 bases; bases with no gene match: 6. CDR3 in amino acids: CASSDPGTGTEQYF. CDR3 sequence (DNA): TGTGCCAGCAGTGACCCCGGGACAGGGACCGAGCAGTACTTC. The full variable domain, with the rest looked up from reference TRBV2 and TRBJ2-7, is EPEVTQTPSHQVTQMGQEVILRCVPISNHLYFYWYRQILGQKVEFLVSFYNNEISEKSEIFDDQFSVERPDGSNFTLKIRSTKLEDSAMYFCASSDPGTGTEQYFGPGTRLTVT.

The chain couples TRBV11-2 to TRBJ1-5; D not certain. Germline V gene sequence: CDR1 SGHAT, CDR2 FQNNGV. Trimming left V 3 bases short and J 6 bases short, with 15 bases between. The CDR3 contains 15 residues. The CDR3: CASSFIRERSQPQHF. The CDR3 DNA reads TGTGCCAGCAGCTTTATTCGGGAGCGGTCTCAGCCCCAGCATTTT.

This chain connects TRBV13 to TRBJ2-7; tentatively, D is TRBD1 (6 bases). The CDR3 length is 19 residues. V was shortened by 0 bases and J by 3 bases, with 24 bases between the two germline ends. Germline loops: CDR1 PRHDT, CDR2 FYEKMQ (reference sequence). CDR3 region: CASSLGIGETGQGGYEQYF. CDR3 DNA sequence: TGTGCCAGCAGCTTAGGAATTGGAGAGACGGGACAAGGGGGCTACGAGCAGTACTTC.

The chain employs TRBV28 and TRBJ2-7; 9 nucleotides agree with TRBD1. In germline, CDR1 is MDHEN, CDR2 SYDVKM. The V segment lost 4 bases and the J segment 7 bases; nucleotides outside the gene matches: 5. The CDR3 is made up of 13 amino acids. CDR3 sequence: CASSWDRDGEQYF. DNA of the CDR3: TGTGCCAGCAGTTGGGACAGGGACGGGGAGCAGTACTTC. Full variable domain (missing parts from reference TRBV28 and TRBJ2-7): DVKVTQSSRYLVKRTGEKVFLECVQDMDHENMFWYRQDPGLGLRLIYFSYDVKMKEKGDIPEGYSVSREKKERFSLILESASTNQTSMYLCASSWDRDGEQYFGPGTRLTVT.

The V call is TRBV2, the J call TRBJ2-3, with D perhaps matching TRBD1 (5 bases). With 6 bases removed from V and 3 bases from J, the gap between germline ends came to 16 bases. CDR3 length equals 15 residues. Germline-derived CDR1 and CDR2 are SNHLY and FYNNEI. CDR3 DNA sequence: TGTGCCAGCAGCGAAAGGGCAGGGTGGACAGATACGCAGTATTTT. It encodes CASSERAGWTDTQYF.

This chain links TRBV28 with TRBJ2-1; 10 nucleotides align to TRBD2. Looked up from germline, CDR1 is MDHEN and CDR2 is SYDVKM. V was clipped by 3 bases and J by 8 bases; unmatched bases: 7. The CDR3 covers 15 residues. DNA of the CDR3: TGTGCCAGCAGTTTTAGCGGGACTAGCGTCGATGAGCAGTTCTTC. Amino acid sequence: CASSFSGTSVDEQFF.

V and J are TRBV6-6 and TRBJ2-5; the match to TRBD1 covers 7 bases. The end of the DNA fits TRBJ2-7 better, so the J call may be wrong. CDR1 MNHNY and CDR2 SVGAGI come from the germline V gene (reference sequence). CDR3 length: 14 amino acids. The DNA of the CDR3 is TGTGCCAGCAGTTATACCGGGACAGCCTACGAGCAGTACTTC. Translating it yields CASSYTGTAYEQYF.

This clone was seen just once. The chain uses TRBV28 and TRBJ2-5; D unclear. The CDR3 totals 14 residues. Germline V gene sequence: CDR1 MDHEN, CDR2 SYDVKM. Trimming removed 1 base from V and 0 bases from J, with 6 bases in between. This chain's CDR3 is CASSLFADQETQYF. CDR3 DNA: TGTGCCAGCAGTTTATTCGCGGACCAAGAGACCCAGTACTTC. The entire variable domain, with the rest obtained from reference TRBV28 and TRBJ2-5, is as follows: DVKVTQSSRYLVKRTGEKVFLECVQDMDHENMFWYRQDPGLGLRLIYFSYDVKMKEKGDIPEGYSVSREKKERFSLILESASTNQTSMYLCASSLFADQETQYFGPGTRLLVL.

This chain joins TRBV5-1 and TRBJ1-2, with D hard to call. Germline V gives CDR1 SGHRS, CDR2 YFSETQ. This CDR3 region has 12 residues. V was trimmed by 6 bases and J by 2 bases, leaving 8 bases between them. CDR3 sequence: CASTDSNYGYTF. The CDR3 nucleotides read TGCGCCAGCACGGACTCCAACTATGGCTACACCTTC.

This rearrangement joins TRBV6-5 to TRBJ2-7, with D possibly being TRBD1 (5 bases). Trimming removed 6 bases at V and 3 bases at J, with 9 bases between. Germline V gene lookup returns CDR1 MNHEY and CDR2 SVGAGI. This CDR3 region has 12 residues. DNA for the CDR3: TGTGCCAGCAGCCTAGACAGCTACGAGCAGTACTTC. Amino acid sequence: CASSLDSYEQYF.

The J gene is TRBJ2-5, the V gene TRBV13; D possibly corresponds to TRBD1 (5 bases). Trimming pared 7 bases from V and 2 bases from J, leaving 17 bases between. The CDR3 has 15 amino acids. Germline V gene sequence: CDR1 PRHDT, CDR2 FYEKMQ (reference sequence). CDR3 protein: CASTPREGTQETQYF. Here the CDR3 DNA reads TGTGCCAGCACGCCCAGGGAAGGTACGCAAGAGACCCAGTACTTC.

V is TRBV7-2 and J is TRBJ1-1; D gene unclear. Between the trimmed V and J ends, which lost 5 bases and 4 bases, there was a span of 11 bases. The CDR3 extends over 13 amino acids. CDR1 is SGHTA and CDR2 is FQGNSA in the germline V gene. CDR3 amino acids: CASSPARVTEAFF. In DNA, the CDR3 is TGTGCCAGCAGCCCAGCTAGGGTCACTGAAGCTTTCTTT.

The chain is built from TRBV4-1 and TRBJ2-7; D gene ambiguous. This CDR3 has 13 amino acids. V gave up 3 bases and J gave up 1 base, with 7 bases separating them. Germline-derived CDR1 and CDR2 are MGHRA and YSYEKL. The CDR3 sequence is CASSQPSSYEQYF. In nucleotides, the CDR3 is TGCGCCAGCAGCCAGCCCAGTTCCTACGAGCAGTACTTC.

The rearrangement joins TRBV11-2 to TRBJ2-1; 13 positions agree with TRBD2. The CDR3 has 17 amino acids. J lost 5 bases, V lost 2 bases, and 6 bases had no gene match. Per germline, CDR1 SGHAT and CDR2 FQNNGV. Here the CDR3 DNA reads TGTGCCAGCAGCTTATGGACTAGCGGGAGAGGGGACAATGAGCAGTTCTTC. Its protein product is CASSLWTSGRGDNEQFF.

The chain employs TRBV11-1 and TRBJ2-7; D is uncertain. CDR1 SGHAT and CDR2 FQDESV come from the germline V gene (reference sequence). Trimming removed 2 bases at V and 2 bases at J, with 7 bases between. The CDR3 length is 13 residues. The chain's CDR3 is CASSLTPAYEQYF. The CDR3 coding sequence is TGTGCCAGCAGCTTAACCCCGGCCTACGAGCAGTACTTC.

CDR3 loop: CASTHPDSNQPQHF. CDR3 sequence (DNA): TGTGCCAGCACCCACCCAGATAGCAATCAGCCCCAGCATTTT. The chain employs TRBV28 and TRBJ1-5; D is undetermined. Germline V gene sequence: CDR1 MDHEN, CDR2 SYDVKM. The CDR3 is 14 amino acids. With 7 bases removed from V and 0 bases from J, the gap between germline ends came to 10 bases.